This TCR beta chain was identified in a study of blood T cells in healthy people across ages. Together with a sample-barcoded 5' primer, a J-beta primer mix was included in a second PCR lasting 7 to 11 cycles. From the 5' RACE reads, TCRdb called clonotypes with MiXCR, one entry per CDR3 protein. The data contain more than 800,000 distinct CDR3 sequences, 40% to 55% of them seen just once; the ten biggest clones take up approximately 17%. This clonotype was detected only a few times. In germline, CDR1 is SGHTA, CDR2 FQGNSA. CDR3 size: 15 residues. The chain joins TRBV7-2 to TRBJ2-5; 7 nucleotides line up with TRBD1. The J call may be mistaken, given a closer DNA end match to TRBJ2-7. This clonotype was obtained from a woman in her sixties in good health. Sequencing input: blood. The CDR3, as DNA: TGTGCCAGCAGCTCGGGTGGGACAGTCGCCTACGAGCAGTACTTC. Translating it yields CASSSGGTVAYEQYF.